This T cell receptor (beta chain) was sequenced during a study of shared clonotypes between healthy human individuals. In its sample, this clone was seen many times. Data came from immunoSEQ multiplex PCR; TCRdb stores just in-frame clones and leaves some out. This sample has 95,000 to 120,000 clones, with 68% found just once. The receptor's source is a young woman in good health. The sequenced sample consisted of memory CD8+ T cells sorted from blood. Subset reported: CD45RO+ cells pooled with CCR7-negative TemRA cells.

CDR3 DNA sequence: TGTGCCAGCAGTGAACAGGGTTTGAGCTCCTACAATGAGCAGTTCTTC. Encoded protein: CASSEQGLSSYNEQFF. This rearrangement joins TRBV6-4 to TRBJ2-1; D might be TRBD1 (6 bases). Germline lookup yields CDR1 MRHNA and CDR2 SNTAGT. There are 16 residues in the CDR3. Trimming cost V 3 bases and J 0 bases, with 12 bases left between them.